This TCR beta chain was identified in a study of T-cell reconstitution after alpha-beta-depleted transplantation in children. CDR1 and CDR2 from the germline V gene are SGHKS and YYEKEE (reference sequence). The CDR3 spans 14 residues. Trimming removed 0 bases from V and 8 bases from J, with 11 bases in between. As it was prepared, the TCRbeta library received unique molecular identifiers. TCRdb passed the PCR reads through MiXCR, listing each CDR3 protein once. The data show 900,000 or so distinct CDR3 sequences, with roughly 15% seen just once and about 4.6% held by the top ten. This clonotype was observed at least ten times.

The gene calls are TRBV5-5 and TRBJ1-4; tentative D call: TRBD1 (5 bases). Sample: PBMCs, mostly from graft donor cells, taken 360 days after TCRalphabeta/CD19-depleted stem cell transplant. The clonotype comes from a male patient younger than 18 who had a stem cell transplant for acute lymphoblastic leukemia, so the T cells may come from the graft donor. CDR3 in DNA: TGTGCCAGCAGCTTGGGTGGGGCCGGCGAAAAACTGTTTTTT. Translated, it gives CASSLGGAGEKLFF.